The rows below give T cell receptor beta chains drawn from one sample of a study of Ad26.COV2.S vaccination and SARS-CoV-2 variants. The repertoire was sequenced with immunoSEQ multiplex PCR; TCRdb's copy has only in-frame clones and lacks some. The top ten clones hold 5.5% to 7% of a sample with about 350,000 clones, about 87% of them seen once. This material consisted of peripheral blood, taken in a trial of Ad26.COV2.S vaccine versus placebo. The receptors shown here come from a person between 18 and 60 years old who received the Ad26.COV2.S COVID-19 vaccine or a placebo. CDR3s include the opening cysteine and the closing phenylalanine or tryptophan. D genes are given only for firm matches. Expanded clones are given a class, and other clones once, few, many or no size at all.

TRBJ2-2 . TRBV5-6 . TGTGCCAGCAGCCCCAACAGGGCAACCGGGGAGCTGTTTTTT CASSPNRATGELFF
TRBJ1-2 . TRBV20-1 TRBD1 TGCAGTGCTAGTGACAGGGGGAACTATGGCTACACCTTC CSASDRGNYGYTF
TRBJ1-3 . TRBV4-1 TRBD1 TGCGCCAGCAGCCAAGGGACAGGCCTGTACTCTGGAAACACCATATATTTT CASSQGTGLYSGNTIYF
TRBJ2-2 . TRBV2 TRBD2 TGTGCCAGCAGTACAACACTAGCGGGGGGAACCGGGGAGCTGTTTTTT CASSTTLAGGTGELFF
TRBJ1-4 . TRBV7-9 TRBD1 TGTGCCAGCAGAATCGGACAGGGACTTAATGAAAAACTGTTTTTT CASRIGQGLNEKLFF
TRBJ1-4 . TRBV7-3 . TGTGCCAGCAGCTCCTCAACTAATGAAAAACTGTTTTTT CASSSSTNEKLFF
TRBJ2-1 . TRBV27 TRBD2 TGTGCCAGCAGTTTCGGCTGGACTAGCGGCTACAATGAGCAGTTCTTC CASSFGWTSGYNEQFF
TRBJ2-2 . TRBV11-2 . TGTGCCAGCAGCCTCAAGTGGGACACCGGGGAGCTGTTTTTT CASSLKWDTGELFF
TRBJ2-1 . TRBV9 TRBD2 TGTGCCAGCAGGGCAGAGCGGGGGGCCGGCGATGAGCAGTTCTTC CASRAERGAGDEQFF
TRBJ1-5 . TRBV9 . TGTGCCAGCAGCCTAGGACCCATCATGAATCAGCCCCAGCATTTT CASSLGPIMNQPQHF
TRBJ1-3 . TRBV7-9 TRBD1 TGTGCCAGCAGCTCAAGACAGGGGCTTCAGGACACCATATATTTT CASSSRQGLQDTIYF
TRBJ2-3 . TRBV11-1 . TGTGCCAGCAGCTTAGCGGGGCGCACAGATACGCAGTATTTT CASSLAGRTDTQYF
TRBJ2-7 . TRBV9 . TGTGCCAGCAGTTGGGGGGACTCGTCCTACGAGCAGTACTTC CASSWGDSSYEQYF
TRBJ2-5 . TRBV7-3 TRBD1 TGTGCCAGCAGTCCACAGGGGGCCGGGGAGACCCAGTACTTC CASSPQGAGETQYF
TRBJ2-5 . TRBV14 . TGTGCCAGCAGCCAAGGCATGGAGACCCAGTACTTC CASSQGMETQYF
TRBJ2-3 . TRBV29-1 . TGCAGCGCCGGGGTACCTTTAGGGGGGCGCTACACAGATACGCAGTATTTT CSAGVPLGGRYTDTQYF
TRBJ2-3 . TRBV5-6 . TGTGCCAGCAGCTTGGTCGGGGCGGATACGCAGTATTTT CASSLVGADTQYF
TRBJ2-2 . TRBV12-3/TRBV12-4 . TGTGCCAGCAGCCCCCAACTTGGCGGGGAGCTGTTTTTT CASSPQLGGELFF
TRBJ2-2 few TRBV6-5 . TGTGCCAGCTCGGAGGTCAGATTCACCGGGGAGCTGTTTTTT CASSEVRFTGELFF
TRBJ1-1 . TRBV7-9 . TGTGCCAGCAGCCCCCAGGGGCGCATGAACACTGAAGCTTTCTTT CASSPQGRMNTEAFF
TRBJ1-1 . TRBV11-3 . TGTGCCAGCAGCTTAGCTTTTGGGGGCCCGAACACTGAAGCTTTCTTT CASSLAFGGPNTEAFF
TRBJ1-6 . TRBV5-1 TRBD1 TGCGCCAGCAGCTCAGGGGGCTCCTATAATTCACCCCTCCACTTT CASSSGGSYNSPLHF
TRBJ2-3 . TRBV28 TRBD1 TGTGCCAGCAGTTCGCCCGGGACAGGGGCTTTGGATACGCAGTATTTT CASSSPGTGALDTQYF
TRBJ1-1 . TRBV11-2 . TGTGCCAGCACCAAAGGGGACCTGAACACTGAAGCTTTCTTT CASTKGDLNTEAFF
TRBJ1-5 few TRBV4-2 . TGTGCCAGCAGCCAACAGGGGAATAGCAATCAGCCCCAGCATTTT CASSQQGNSNQPQHF
TRBJ1-5 . TRBV5-1 . TGCGCCAGCAGCCTGGACAGCAATCAGCCCCAGCATTTT CASSLDSNQPQHF
TRBJ1-4 . TRBV7-2 . TGTGCCAGCAGCGAAGACGGTCCAACTAATGAAAAACTGTTTTTT CASSEDGPTNEKLFF
TRBJ2-3 . TRBV3-1/TRBV3-2 . TGTGCCAGCAGCCAAGATACGGGCAGATCTCCTAGCACAGATACGCAGTATTTT CASSQDTGRSPSTDTQYF
TRBJ1-5 . TRBV28 . TGTGCCAGCAGTTCCCTACAGGGATTGCAGCCCCAGCATTTT CASSSLQGLQPQHF
TRBJ1-4 . TRBV14 . TGTGCCAGCAGCGTGACTGTGAATGAAAAACTGTTTTTT CASSVTVNEKLFF
TRBJ2-1 few TRBV4-3 . TGCGCCAGCAGCCGAGGGGACCCCTACAATGAGCAGTTCTTC CASSRGDPYNEQFF
TRBJ1-1 . TRBV3-1/TRBV3-2 TRBD1 TGTGCCAGCAGCAAAGACAGGGGGCGCGGCACTGAAGCTTTCTTT CASSKDRGRGTEAFF
TRBJ1-2 . TRBV19 . TGTGCCAGTAGCATACAGGAAAAAGCTAACTATGGCTACACCTTC CASSIQEKANYGYTF
TRBJ1-1 . TRBV9 TRBD1 TGTGCCAGCAGCCCCCGGGACAGGGGAGTTACGAACACTGAAGCTTTCTTT CASSPRDRGVTNTEAFF
TRBJ2-7 . TRBV2 . TGTGCCAGCAGTGAAGCCCAGGGGATGTGGGGCTACGAGCAGTACTTC CASSEAQGMWGYEQYF
TRBJ1-2 . TRBV30 . TGTGCCTGGAGTGTAATCTCGGCAGGTAGTGGCTACACCTTC CAWSVISAGSGYTF
TRBJ2-3 . TRBV11-3 TRBD2 TGTGCCAGCAGCTTAGCACTAGCGGGGCCTAACACAGATACGCAGTATTTT CASSLALAGPNTDTQYF
TRBJ2-3 once TRBV5-4 . TGTGCCAGCAGCCAATTAACCGGGCAACCACGGGGAGATACGCAGTATTTT CASSQLTGQPRGDTQYF
TRBJ2-7 . TRBV5-1 . TGCGCCAGCAGCATTGACCTTAAACCCCGGGCCCTCTACGAGCAGTACTTC CASSIDLKPRALYEQYF
TRBJ2-7 . TRBV4-1 . TGCGCCAGCAGCCAAGCCCCAGGGCTGAAATACGAGCAGTACTTC CASSQAPGLKYEQYF
TRBJ1-4 few TRBV4-1 . TGCGCCAGCAGCCAAGGGGCGGACACACTGTTTTTT CASSQGADTLFF
TRBJ2-3 once TRBV6-2/TRBV6-3 TRBD2 TGTGCCAGCAGTCCCCTCCCCGGGGGGGATACGCAGTATTTT CASSPLPGGDTQYF
TRBJ1-1 once TRBV16 . TGTGCCAGCAGCCAGGGGCGCACTGAAGCTTTCTTT CASSQGRTEAFF
TRBJ2-7 . TRBV2 TRBD2 TGTGCCAGCAGTCTCCGGGGGGGCGTCGACGAGCAGTACTTC CASSLRGGVDEQYF
TRBJ2-3 . TRBV11-3 . TGTGCCAGCAGCTTAATACTTTCCGCAGGCGCAGATACGCAGTATTTT CASSLILSAGADTQYF